Below, 18 T cell receptor beta chains from the same sample are listed, as sequenced in a study of shared clonotypes between healthy human individuals. Clones were read by immunoSEQ multiplex PCR, and TCRdb kept only the in-frame ones, dropping some. The sample includes about 450,000 clones, roughly 83% of them seen just once. Source material: PBMCs. The receptor source for this set is a woman aged 40 to 49 in good health. Some clones in this sample may be carry-over from other donors' samples.

About this clone: The same CDR3 can be traced to other DNA sequences in this sample. J is TRBJ2-7 and V is TRBV10-3; D not certain. Germline V gene sequence: CDR1 ENHRY, CDR2 SYGVKD. V dropped 4 bases and J dropped 2 bases, with 3 bases sitting between them. The CDR3 runs to 11 residues. The CDR3 protein is CAISGTYEQYF. CDR3 bases: TGTGCCATCAGTGGGACCTACGAGCAGTACTTC.

The chain is built from TRBV15 and TRBJ2-1; 11 bases map to TRBD2. Trimming at V came to 0 bases and at J to 12 bases, leaving 10 bases not matched to a gene. Germline V gives CDR1 LNHNV, CDR2 YYDKDF (reference sequence). The CDR3 totals 16 residues. This CDR3 is CATSRDVAGGQSVQFF. The CDR3 DNA reads TGTGCCACCAGCAGAGATGTAGCGGGAGGGCAGTCGGTGCAGTTCTTC.

The gene calls are TRBV11-2 and TRBJ2-3, with 10 nucleotides matching TRBD2. V shed 5 bases, J shed 1 base, and the junction held 3 bases outside the gene matches. Germline CDR1 reads SGHAT; CDR2 reads FQNNGV. The length of the CDR3 is 15 residues. The CDR3 here is CASSPGTSGTDTQYF. In nucleotides, the CDR3 is TGTGCCAGCAGCCCCGGGACTAGCGGCACAGATACGCAGTATTTT.

With respect to this clone: Other DNA variants within this sample encode the same CDR3. The gene calls are TRBV28 and TRBJ1-1; D unclear. This CDR3 contains 11 residues. The germline gives CDR1 MDHEN, CDR2 SYDVKM. Trimming shortened V by 6 bases and J by 4 bases, and 6 bases separated the two germline ends. The CDR3 DNA is TGTGCCAGCAGGGAGGGCACTGAAGCTTTCTTT. Translating it yields CASREGTEAFF.

The chain has TRBV5-1 and TRBJ2-1; maybe TRBD1 (5 bases). Germline CDR1 reads SGHRS; CDR2 reads YFSETQ. The CDR3 contains 15 residues. Trimming left V 0 bases short and J 5 bases short, with 12 bases between. The CDR3 sequence is CASSLARQLNNEQFF. In DNA form, the CDR3 reads TGCGCCAGCAGCTTGGCCCGACAGCTAAACAATGAGCAGTTCTTC.

The chain links TRBV28 to TRBJ2-1; D is ambiguous. CDR1 is MDHEN and CDR2 is SYDVKM in the germline V gene. V lost 3 bases, J lost 5 bases, and 8 bases lay in between. CDR3 length: 13 amino acids. The CDR3 DNA follows: TGTGCCAGCAGTTTTCCGACCAACAATGAGCAGTTCTTC. Its translation is CASSFPTNNEQFF. Based on the CDR3 plus reference TRBV28 and TRBJ2-1, the full variable domain is DVKVTQSSRYLVKRTGEKVFLECVQDMDHENMFWYRQDPGLGLRLIYFSYDVKMKEKGDIPEGYSVSREKKERFSLILESASTNQTSMYLCASSFPTNNEQFFGPGTRLTVL.

The V call is TRBV30, the J call TRBJ1-3; 8 positions agree with TRBD1. Germline lookup yields CDR1 GTSNPN and CDR2 SVGIG (reference sequence). J lost 2 bases, V lost 3 bases, and 3 bases had no gene match. The CDR3 contains 14 residues. The CDR3 sequence: CAWSEDRAGNTIYF. In DNA form, the CDR3 reads TGTGCCTGGAGCGAGGACAGGGCTGGAAACACCATATATTTT. Full variable domain (rest looked up from reference TRBV30 and TRBJ1-3): SQTIHQWPATLVQPVGSPLSLECTVEGTSNPNLYWYRQAAGRGLQLLFYSVGIGQISSEVPQNLSASRPQDRQFILSSKKLLLSDSGFYLCAWSEDRAGNTIYFGEGSWLTVV.

V and J are TRBV5-1 and TRBJ2-5; D is ambiguous. The V gene lost 4 bases and the J gene lost 5 bases, with 12 bases spanning the gap. This CDR3 has 13 residues. Germline values: CDR1 SGHRS, CDR2 YFSETQ. The CDR3 here is CASSLEGLETQYF. In DNA form, the CDR3 reads TGCGCCAGCAGCCTGGAAGGGCTGGAGACCCAGTACTTC.

The chain couples TRBV5-1 to TRBJ2-5; D is unresolved. This CDR3 spans 14 amino acids. Trimming removed 4 bases at V and 2 bases at J, with 12 bases between. Germline V gene lookup returns CDR1 SGHRS and CDR2 YFSETQ. In nucleotides, the CDR3 is TGCGCCAGCAGCCCGTCGACACAACAAGAGACCCAGTACTTC. Encoded protein: CASSPSTQQETQYF.

This clone was counted only a few times. V and J are TRBV9 and TRBJ2-7; D might be TRBD2 (6 bases). CDR3 size: 15 residues. V was pared by 0 bases and J by 4 bases, with 14 bases between. Looked up from germline, CDR1 is SGDLS and CDR2 is YYNGEE. The CDR3 loop is CASSVGVAEWYEQYF. Here the CDR3 DNA reads TGTGCCAGCAGCGTAGGAGTAGCGGAGTGGTACGAGCAGTACTTC. The whole variable domain, filled in from reference TRBV9 and TRBJ2-7, reads DSGVTQTPKHLITATGQRVTLRCSPRSGDLSVYWYQQSLDQGLQFLIQYYNGEERAKGNILERFSAQQFPDLHSELNLSSLELGDSALYFCASSVGVAEWYEQYFGPGTRLTVT.

This rearrangement joins TRBV6-1 to TRBJ2-3; D uncertain. Looked up from germline, CDR1 is MNHNS and CDR2 is SASEGT. V was shortened by 9 bases and J by 0 bases, with 16 bases between the two germline ends. This CDR3 region has 15 residues. CDR3 region: CASAPYMASTDTQYF. The CDR3 DNA reads TGTGCCAGTGCCCCCTACATGGCCAGCACAGATACGCAGTATTTT.

V gene TRBV4-2 combines with J gene TRBJ2-3; perhaps TRBD2 as D (5 bases). This CDR3 is built from 16 residues. Looked up from germline, CDR1 is LGHNA and CDR2 is YNFKEQ. Trimming shortened V by 5 bases and J by 4 bases, and 19 bases separated the two germline ends. The CDR3 region has the DNA TGTGCCAGCAGCTTAGCCGGGAACCAAGGTTCAGATACGCAGTATTTT. It is translated as CASSLAGNQGSDTQYF.

This chain joins TRBV28 and TRBJ2-7; TRBD1 matches 8 bases. The CDR3 totals 15 residues. After removal of 5 bases from V and 0 bases from J, the junction contained 6 bases not matched to a gene. CDR1 and CDR2 (germline): MDHEN, SYDVKM. The CDR3 is CASSRLDRDSYEQYF. The CDR3 DNA follows: TGTGCCAGCAGTCGACTGGACAGGGACTCCTACGAGCAGTACTTC. Together with reference TRBV28 and TRBJ2-7, the CDR3 gives the full variable domain: DVKVTQSSRYLVKRTGEKVFLECVQDMDHENMFWYRQDPGLGLRLIYFSYDVKMKEKGDIPEGYSVSREKKERFSLILESASTNQTSMYLCASSRLDRDSYEQYFGPGTRLTVT.

CDR3 nucleotides: TGCGCCAGCAGCCGGGGGACGGAGCCTTACGAGCAGTACTTC. This gives the protein CASSRGTEPYEQYF. The chain uses TRBV5-1 and TRBJ2-7, with a weak D call TRBD2 (6 bases). The CDR3 length is 14 residues. Trimming removed 4 bases from V and 4 bases from J, with 15 bases in between. CDR1 SGHRS and CDR2 YFSETQ come from the germline V gene.

This clone turned up a few times. V usage is TRBV6-5 and J usage is TRBJ1-4; D not certain. The germline V gene has CDR1 MNHEY and CDR2 SVGAGI. The CDR3 consists of 13 residues. Trimming took 2 bases from V and 5 from J, leaving 6 bases between them. The CDR3 reads CASSYGKNEKLFF. CDR3 bases: TGTGCCAGCAGTTACGGGAAGAATGAAAAACTGTTTTTT.

This chain connects TRBV7-2 to TRBJ2-5, with TRBD2 matching 8 bases. There are 13 residues in the CDR3. Germline CDR1 is SGHTA and CDR2 is FQGNSA. After removal of 7 bases from V and 4 bases from J, the junction contained 5 bases not matched to a gene. CDR3 coding DNA: TGTGCCAGCACCCGGGAGGGAGGAGAGACCCAGTACTTC. The encoded protein is CASTREGGETQYF.

This chain links TRBV27 with TRBJ2-1; D perhaps matches TRBD1 (5 bases). The V end lost 8 bases, the J end lost 8 bases, and 25 bases lay between the germline ends. The germline V gene has CDR1 MNHEY and CDR2 SMNVEV (reference sequence). There are 16 residues in the CDR3. CDR3 amino acids: CASQVVGRGFLDEQFF. The CDR3 bases are TGTGCCAGCCAGGTCGTGGGAAGGGGTTTTTTGGATGAGCAGTTCTTC.

This rearrangement joins TRBV30 to TRBJ1-1, with TRBD1 identical over 7 bases. CDR3 size: 13 residues. Germline values: CDR1 GTSNPN, CDR2 SVGIG (reference sequence). V was pared by 4 bases and J by 2 bases, with 4 bases of the junction left unmatched. CDR3 protein: CAWNRDSNTEAFF. In DNA, the CDR3 is TGTGCCTGGAATCGGGACAGCAACACTGAAGCTTTCTTT.